The 32 T cell receptor beta chains reported below all come from one sample, sequenced in a study of cytomegalovirus exposure and HLA in healthy donors. Use of 60 Vbeta and 13 Jbeta primers characterized the PCR. Assay: immunoSEQ multiplex PCR; the TCRdb copy retains only in-frame clones and omits some. Among more than 150,000 clones, 78% were seen once, and the ten largest hold about 3.1%. The sample comprised PBMCs. These receptors originate from a woman between 50 and 59 years old in good health and CMV-seropositive.

The chain has TRBV11-2 and TRBJ2-1; TRBD2 agrees at 8 bases. The CDR3 contains 12 residues. The trim removed 5 bases at V and 15 bases at J, leaving 9 bases unmatched. Germline V gene sequence: CDR1 SGHAT, CDR2 FQNNGV. CDR3 region: CASSLGTSGLFF. DNA of the CDR3: TGTGCCAGCAGCCTGGGAACTAGCGGTTTGTTCTTC. The whole variable domain, remainder taken from reference TRBV11-2 and TRBJ2-1, is EAGVAQSPRYKIIEKRQSVAFWCNPISGHATLYWYQQILGQGPKLLIQFQNNGVVDDSQLPKDRFSAERLKGVDSTLKIQPAKLEDSAVYLCASSLGTSGLFFGPGTRLTVL.

This chain connects TRBV29-1 to TRBJ2-7, with D hard to call. The CDR3 length is 12 residues. Germline V gene sequence: CDR1 SQVTM, CDR2 ANQGSEA. V was cut by 4 bases and J by 1 base, with 8 bases left in between. The CDR3 loop is CSVVGTSYEQYF. The CDR3 DNA sequence: TGCAGCGTTGTGGGCACGTCCTACGAGCAGTACTTC.

Written as DNA, the CDR3 is TGTGCCAGCGGTCGGGGGGCCCTCACCGGGGAGCTGTTTTTT. It codes for CASGRGALTGELFF. This rearrangement joins TRBV6-1 to TRBJ2-2; D possibly corresponds to TRBD2 (7 bases). V was trimmed by 8 bases and J by 4 bases, leaving 14 bases between them. Germline loops: CDR1 MNHNS, CDR2 SASEGT. The CDR3 extends over 14 amino acids.

The chain joins TRBV10-3 to TRBJ1-5; D unresolved. Trimming took off 2 bases at V and 8 bases at J, with 13 bases between the two ends. The CDR3 runs to 14 residues. In germline, CDR1 is ENHRY, CDR2 SYGVKD. CDR3: CAISEMLGGEPQHF. CDR3 DNA: TGTGCCATCAGTGAGATGCTGGGTGGAGAGCCCCAGCATTTT.

CDR3 residues: CASSGGVPYEQYF. DNA of the CDR3: TGTGCCAGCAGCGGAGGGGTGCCCTACGAGCAGTACTTC. The chain joins TRBV21-1 to TRBJ2-7; the table gives TRBD2 as D, unverified against the DNA. TRBV21-1 is a listed pseudogene. The CDR3 length is 13 residues.

The chain is built from TRBV6-1 and TRBJ1-4; TRBD1 matches 8 bases. The trim removed 2 bases at V and 6 bases at J, leaving 2 bases unmatched. There are 14 residues in the CDR3. Germline CDR1 and CDR2: MNHNS and SASEGT. The CDR3 loop reads CASSEQGAYEKLFF. CDR3 bases: TGTGCCAGCAGTGAACAGGGGGCCTATGAAAAACTGTTTTTT.

This sequence joins TRBV29-1 and TRBJ1-4, with D maybe TRBD1 (5 bases). Germline CDR1 SQVTM, CDR2 ANQGSEA. There are 13 residues in the CDR3. Trimming removed 4 bases at V and 0 bases at J, with 6 bases between. CDR3 residues: CSVGQSTNEKLFF. DNA of the CDR3: TGCAGCGTTGGACAGTCAACTAATGAAAAACTGTTTTTT.

The chain uses TRBV4-2 and TRBJ2-5, with 8 positions matching TRBD1. J lost 4 bases, V lost 2 bases, and 6 bases had no gene match. Germline V gives CDR1 LGHNA, CDR2 YNFKEQ. The CDR3 has 15 residues. The CDR3 here is CASSQQTGAVETQYF. The CDR3 DNA follows: TGTGCCAGCAGCCAACAGACAGGGGCTGTAGAGACCCAGTACTTC.

The genes are TRBV6-5 and TRBJ2-1; unclear D gene. The CDR3 consists of 12 residues. V lost 7 bases to trimming and J lost 2 bases, with 6 bases between them. The germline gives CDR1 MNHEY, CDR2 SVGAGI. In nucleotides, the CDR3 is TGTGCCAGCACTAATCCCTACAATGAGCAGTTCTTC. Translated, it gives CASTNPYNEQFF.

The rearrangement uses TRBV7-8 and TRBJ2-7; 8 bases match TRBD1. The CDR3 length is 15 residues. The germline V gene encodes CDR1 SGHVS and CDR2 FQNEAQ. Trimming removed 1 base from V and 0 bases from J; junction bases left unmatched: 2. CDR3 coding DNA: TGTGCCAGCAGCTTAGAAGGACAGGGCTCCTACGAGCAGTACTTC. It is translated as CASSLEGQGSYEQYF.

The CDR3 loop reads CASSYRPRRFGELFF. CDR3 bases: TGTGCCAGCAGTTACCGCCCGAGGAGGTTCGGGGAGCTGTTTTTT. The V call is TRBV6-5, the J call TRBJ2-2, with D possibly being TRBD2 (5 bases). Trimming removed 2 bases from V and 7 bases from J, with 14 bases in between. Germline V gene data show CDR1 as MNHEY and CDR2 as SVGAGI. The CDR3 has 15 amino acids.

The chain joins TRBV28 to TRBJ1-1, with D tentatively TRBD1 (5 bases). Germline V gene sequence: CDR1 MDHEN, CDR2 SYDVKM. Trimming removed 5 bases from V and 11 bases from J, with 21 bases in between. This CDR3 contains 14 residues. The CDR3 sequence is CASSPGHARGVAFF. The DNA of the CDR3 is TGTGCCAGCAGTCCCGGACACGCCCGCGGCGTCGCTTTCTTT.

The J gene is TRBJ2-1, the V gene TRBV19, with 13 bases lining up with TRBD2. Germline CDR1 and CDR2: LNHDA and SQIVND (reference sequence). Unmatched junction bases numbered 10, after V lost 5 bases and J lost 12 bases. The CDR3 contains 15 residues. The DNA of the CDR3 is TGTGCCAGTAGTCCCCGGACTAGCGGGAGCGGGCGGCAGTTCTTC. Translating gives CASSPRTSGSGRQFF.

This rearrangement joins TRBV19 to TRBJ2-1; TRBD2 matches 8 bases. Germline V CDR1 and CDR2: LNHDA, SQIVND (reference sequence). Losses at the gene ends were 5 bases for V and 1 base for J; bases not matched to a gene: 13. The CDR3 loop spans 18 amino acids. The CDR3 is CASSFSYRASGSYNEQFF. CDR3 DNA: TGTGCCAGTAGTTTCTCGTATCGGGCTAGCGGGTCCTACAATGAGCAGTTCTTC.

This rearrangement joins TRBV19 to TRBJ2-5; D possibly corresponds to TRBD2 (5 bases). Looked up from germline, CDR1 is LNHDA and CDR2 is SQIVND (reference sequence). This CDR3 has 16 amino acids. The V end lost 1 base, the J end lost 0 bases, and 12 bases lay between the germline ends. This CDR3 is CASSIGKGGYQETQYF. The DNA for the CDR3 is TGTGCCAGTAGTATAGGGAAGGGCGGGTACCAAGAGACCCAGTACTTC. The full variable domain, completed using reference TRBV19 and TRBJ2-5, is DGGITQSPKYLFRKEGQNVTLSCEQNLNHDAMYWYRQDPGQGLRLIYYSQIVNDFQKGDIAEGYSVSREKKESFPLTVTSAQKNPTAFYLCASSIGKGGYQETQYFGPGTRLLVL.

The gene calls are TRBV18 and TRBJ1-2; D is undetermined. Between the trimmed V and J ends, which lost 2 bases and 13 bases, there was a span of 20 bases. The V gene's germline CDR1 is KGHSH and CDR2 LQKENI. The CDR3 is made up of 14 amino acids. CDR3 DNA sequence: TGTGCCAGCTCACCAAACAGCCCCTTGGAGGTGGTCACCTTC. This sequence encodes CASSPNSPLEVVTF.

This clone was observed once. The V gene is TRBV2, the J gene TRBJ2-1; TRBD2 matches at 7 bases. The CDR3 is made up of 14 amino acids. J gave up 6 bases and V 2 bases, and 4 bases lay outside the gene matches. The V gene's germline CDR1 is SNHLY and CDR2 FYNNEI. As DNA, the CDR3 is TGTGCCAGCAGTGAAATAGCGGGCCCCAATGAGCAGTTCTTC. Its protein product is CASSEIAGPNEQFF.

This clone is a singleton in its sample. This chain links TRBV5-6 with TRBJ2-1, with TRBD1 matching over 7 bases. Trimming at V came to 4 bases and at J to 3 bases, leaving 7 bases not matched to a gene. Germline loops: CDR1 SGHDT, CDR2 YYEEEE. This CDR3 region has 15 residues. This CDR3 is CASSPTGLFYNEQFF. CDR3 nucleotides: TGTGCCAGCAGCCCGACAGGGTTGTTCTACAATGAGCAGTTCTTC. Using reference TRBV5-6 and TRBJ2-1 for the parts outside the CDR3, the full variable domain is DAGVTQSPTHLIKTRGQQVTLRCSPKSGHDTVSWYQQALGQGPQFIFQYYEEEERQRGNFPDRFSGHQFPNYSSELNVNALLLGDSALYLCASSPTGLFYNEQFFGPGTRLTVL.

The CDR3 region is CAWSGGGRQPQHF. CDR3 nucleotides: TGTGCCTGGAGTGGAGGGGGAAGACAGCCCCAGCATTTT. The chain has TRBV30 and TRBJ1-5, with a possible D match to TRBD1 (6 bases). Germline CDR1 GTSNPN, CDR2 SVGIG (reference sequence). The CDR3 sequence is 13 residues long. V was clipped by 1 base and J by 7 bases, with 11 bases between them.

The chain couples TRBV4-3 to TRBJ1-2, with D unresolved. The CDR3 is made up of 13 amino acids. Trimming took off 0 bases at V and 7 bases at J, with 9 bases between the two ends. Per the germline V gene, CDR1 is LGHNA and CDR2 is YSLEER. The CDR3 here is CASSQEHGVGYTF. Here the CDR3 DNA reads TGCGCCAGCAGCCAAGAACACGGGGTTGGCTACACCTTC.

This chain links TRBV19 with TRBJ1-1, with 10 bases fitting TRBD1. The CDR3 covers 16 residues. J was trimmed by 5 bases and V by 2 bases; bases with no gene match: 8. Germline V CDR1 and CDR2: LNHDA, SQIVND (reference sequence). CDR3 bases: TGTGCCAGTAGTATATCTACCGGACAGGGGGGGACTGAAGCTTTCTTT. Protein product: CASSISTGQGGTEAFF. The full variable domain, with the rest looked up from reference TRBV19 and TRBJ1-1, is DGGITQSPKYLFRKEGQNVTLSCEQNLNHDAMYWYRQDPGQGLRLIYYSQIVNDFQKGDIAEGYSVSREKKESFPLTVTSAQKNPTAFYLCASSISTGQGGTEAFFGQGTRLTVV.

This rearrangement joins TRBV7-2 to TRBJ2-5; the D gene is possibly TRBD2 (6 bases). The length of the CDR3 is 13 residues. Germline lookup yields CDR1 SGHTA and CDR2 FQGNSA. Trimming pared 4 bases from V and 2 bases from J, leaving 8 bases between. The CDR3 nucleotides are TGTGCCAGCAGCTCCGCGGGACAAGAGACCCAGTACTTC. This translates into CASSSAGQETQYF.

The chain is built from TRBV5-1 and TRBJ2-2, with D possibly TRBD2 on 6 matching bases. V lost 3 bases, J lost 0 bases, and 9 bases lay in between. The CDR3 is 15 amino acids. Germline V gene lookup returns CDR1 SGHRS and CDR2 YFSETQ. The CDR3 coding sequence is TGCGCCAGCAGCTCGGGACTTGCGAACACCGGGGAGCTGTTTTTT. Translated, it gives CASSSGLANTGELFF. The entire variable domain, with the rest obtained from reference TRBV5-1 and TRBJ2-2, is as follows: KAGVTQTPRYLIKTRGQQVTLSCSPISGHRSVSWYQQTPGQGLQFLFEYFSETQRNKGNFPGRFSGRQFSNSRSEMNVSTLELGDSALYLCASSSGLANTGELFFGEGSRLTVL.

The chain combines TRBV28 with TRBJ1-4, with 7 positions matching TRBD1. CDR1 and CDR2 (germline): MDHEN, SYDVKM. The CDR3 spans 15 residues. V lost 8 bases to trimming and J lost 0 bases; unmatched junction nucleotides: 6. The CDR3 nucleotides read TGTGCCAGCCAGGGACAGCCGGCAACTAATGAAAAACTGTTTTTT. The encoded protein is CASQGQPATNEKLFF.

The chain links TRBV7-2 to TRBJ2-7, with TRBD1 identical over 7 bases. Looked up from germline, CDR1 is SGHTA and CDR2 is FQGNSA. The CDR3 has 15 residues. The junction had 9 bases not matched to a gene; V was cut back by 5 bases and J by 2 bases. In DNA, the CDR3 is TGTGCCAGCAGCCCCCGACAGGGACCCGCCTACGAGCAGTACTTC. This translates into CASSPRQGPAYEQYF.

This clone was counted a single time. This rearrangement joins TRBV4-1 to TRBJ2-7, with D hard to call. Germline V gene lookup returns CDR1 MGHRA and CDR2 YSYEKL. There are 15 residues in the CDR3. With 4 bases removed from V and 2 bases from J, the gap between germline ends came to 15 bases. The CDR3 DNA reads as TGCGCCAGCAGCCGGTCCCTCCCCGAGCCCTACGAGCAGTACTTC. This translates into CASSRSLPEPYEQYF.

This clone was picked up many times. The chain links TRBV5-4 to TRBJ2-3; TRBD1 matches 8 bases. Trimming at V came to 4 bases and at J to 4 bases, leaving 23 bases not matched to a gene. The length of the CDR3 is 20 residues. The germline V gene has CDR1 SGHNT and CDR2 YYREEE (reference sequence). Here the CDR3 DNA reads TGTGCCAGCAGCGCCCGGACAGGGATCCTCCGGGACCGCCCCTCAGATACGCAGTATTTT. Its translation: CASSARTGILRDRPSDTQYF.

The V call is TRBV7-2, the J call TRBJ2-1; TRBD2 agrees at 11 bases. V was pared by 5 bases and J by 2 bases, with 2 bases of the junction left unmatched. This CDR3 has 15 amino acids. Germline V gene lookup returns CDR1 SGHTA and CDR2 FQGNSA. The chain's CDR3 is CASSPTSGAYNEQFF. The DNA of the CDR3 is TGTGCCAGCAGCCCGACTAGCGGGGCCTACAATGAGCAGTTCTTC.

The chain recombines TRBV6-5 with TRBJ1-2; possible D gene TRBD1, 6 bases. The V and J ends lost 5 bases and 4 bases respectively, with 11 bases between them. The germline gives CDR1 MNHEY, CDR2 SVGAGI. This CDR3 contains 13 residues. The CDR3 sequence is CASSTQGIYGYTF. The CDR3 DNA reads as TGTGCCAGCAGTACACAGGGAATCTATGGCTACACCTTC.

This clone was seen a few times. The chain links TRBV2 to TRBJ2-3, with 12 bases lining up with TRBD2. The junction had 11 bases not matched to a gene; V was cut back by 7 bases and J by 6 bases. CDR1 and CDR2 from the germline V gene are SNHLY and FYNNEI. CDR3 length: 16 residues. CDR3 coding DNA: TGTGCCAGCAAGGCAGGGCTAGCGGGAGGGTATGATACGCAGTATTTT. It encodes CASKAGLAGGYDTQYF.

This rearrangement joins TRBV10-3 to TRBJ1-5, with D possibly matching TRBD1 (5 bases). CDR3 size: 13 residues. CDR1 and CDR2 (germline): ENHRY, SYGVKD. With 4 bases removed from V and 4 bases from J, the gap between germline ends came to 8 bases. In nucleotides, the CDR3 is TGTGCCATCAGTGTGGGGGGGAATCAGCCCCAGCATTTT. It yields the protein CAISVGGNQPQHF.

The CDR3, as DNA: TGTGCCAGCAGTACCGGTGCAGCGGGTTTTACTGAAGCTTTCTTT. Its protein product is CASSTGAAGFTEAFF. The chain carries TRBV6-5 and TRBJ1-1; no definite D call. The CDR3 is 15 amino acids. Per the germline V gene, CDR1 is MNHEY and CDR2 is SVGAGI. Trimming cost V 5 bases and J 5 bases, with 18 bases left between them.